This passage covers 15 T cell receptor beta chains from one sample sequenced in a study of cytomegalovirus exposure and HLA in healthy donors. Amplification used 60 Vbeta primers and 13 Jbeta primers. Some clones are missing from TCRdb's copy, which holds only in-frame ones; the method was immunoSEQ multiplex PCR. Found here are around 180,000 clones, roughly 71% of them singletons; the top ten hold roughly 1.6%. The sequencing input was PBMCs. The receptors were sampled from a girl between 5 and 17 years old in good health and CMV-seronegative.

CDR3 sequence (DNA): TGTGCCAGCAGCAGTACCACCCGAACTCAGGGTGAGATGAACACTGAAGCTTTCTTT. Translation gives CASSSTTRTQGEMNTEAFF. The rearrangement joins TRBV7-9 to TRBJ1-1; D is possibly TRBD1 (5 bases). V was pared by 5 bases and J by 0 bases, with 25 bases between. The CDR3 has 19 amino acids. Germline loops: CDR1 SEHNR, CDR2 FQNEAQ (reference sequence).

The chain combines TRBV11-2 with TRBJ2-5; perhaps TRBD2 as D (6 bases). V shed 7 bases and J shed 5 bases, with 17 bases lying between them. Germline V gives CDR1 SGHAT, CDR2 FQNNGV. The CDR3 loop spans 14 amino acids. CDR3 coding DNA: TGTGCCAGCAAAAGTGCTGGGGGGTCGGAGACCCAGTACTTC. Its translation is CASKSAGGSETQYF.

This sequence joins TRBV5-1 and TRBJ2-7, with D tentatively TRBD1 (6 bases). CDR1 is SGHRS and CDR2 is YFSETQ in the germline V gene. With 4 bases removed from V and 0 bases from J, the gap between germline ends came to 14 bases. This CDR3 region has 15 residues. CDR3 sequence: CASSPLDSFSYEQYF. CDR3 coding DNA: TGCGCCAGCAGCCCGCTGGACAGTTTCTCCTACGAGCAGTACTTC.

The chain is built from TRBV30 and TRBJ1-4; D remains ambiguous. This CDR3 has 13 amino acids. The germline CDR1 and CDR2 sequences are GTSNPN and SVGIG (reference sequence). Between the trimmed V and J ends, which lost 1 base and 7 bases, there was a span of 10 bases. The CDR3 nucleotides read TGTGCCTGGAGTGCCCGTCGGGGTGAAAAACTGTTTTTT. It specifies CAWSARRGEKLFF.

V gene TRBV2 combines with J gene TRBJ2-3; 10 bases fit TRBD2. The V and J ends lost 6 bases and 0 bases, in that order; junction bases with no gene match: 12. Germline CDR1 and CDR2: SNHLY and FYNNEI. The CDR3 is 18 amino acids. CDR3 nucleotide sequence: TGTGCCAGCAGGGAAACCCCGGGACTAGCGACTAGCACAGATACGCAGTATTTT. This translates into CASRETPGLATSTDTQYF.

V gene TRBV6-5 combines with J gene TRBJ1-1, with 8 bases fitting TRBD1. Looked up from germline, CDR1 is MNHEY and CDR2 is SVGAGI. Unmatched junction bases numbered 5, after V lost 5 bases and J lost 3 bases. The CDR3 is 14 residues long. The CDR3 bases are TGTGCCAGCAGTACTACAGGGGGGGACACTGAAGCTTTCTTT. Protein product: CASSTTGGDTEAFF.

The rearrangement joins TRBV10-3 to TRBJ2-7, with D possibly being TRBD2 (6 bases). This CDR3 spans 15 amino acids. Trimming pared 4 bases from V and 4 bases from J, leaving 17 bases between. From germline, CDR1 is ENHRY and CDR2 SYGVKD. CDR3 sequence reads: CAISGGSGSTYEQYF. In DNA form, the CDR3 reads TGTGCCATCAGTGGGGGAAGCGGGTCCACTTACGAGCAGTACTTC.

The rearrangement joins TRBV4-1 to TRBJ1-1; D possibly corresponds to TRBD1 (6 bases). Germline assignment: CDR1 MGHRA and CDR2 YSYEKL. V lost 3 bases, J lost 1 base, and 12 bases lay in between. The CDR3 runs to 15 residues. CDR3 sequence (DNA): TGCGCCAGCAGCCAGGCAAGGGGGGGGAACACTGAAGCTTTCTTT. This codes for CASSQARGGNTEAFF.

The rearrangement joins TRBV7-9 to TRBJ1-2, with 7 bases matching TRBD1. The length of the CDR3 is 15 residues. V shed 4 bases and J 8 bases; nucleotides not matched to a gene: 13. Germline V gene data show CDR1 as SEHNR and CDR2 as FQNEAQ (reference sequence). The CDR3 loop is CASSSPQWTGFGYTF. As DNA, the CDR3 is TGTGCCAGCAGCTCACCACAGTGGACAGGCTTCGGCTACACCTTC.

The chain has TRBV7-9 and TRBJ1-2; D perhaps matches TRBD1 (5 bases). The V gene's germline CDR1 is SEHNR and CDR2 FQNEAQ (reference sequence). The CDR3 runs to 15 residues. Trimming took off 5 bases at V and 6 bases at J, with 19 bases between the two ends. The CDR3, as DNA: TGTGCCAGCAGCATACGAGCCACAGCGGGGGATGGCTACACCTTC. Its translation: CASSIRATAGDGYTF.

This clone was seen a few times. J is TRBJ1-1 and V is TRBV5-4; 8 bases map to TRBD1. The CDR3 spans 13 residues. J gave up 11 bases and V 2 bases, and 8 bases lay outside the gene matches. Germline V CDR1 and CDR2: SGHNT, YYREEE (reference sequence). CDR3 nucleotides: TGTGCCAGCAGCTTTTCCGGACAGGGTCGGGCTTTCTTT. It yields the protein CASSFSGQGRAFF.

The chain has TRBV7-3 and TRBJ1-5; TRBD1 is a possible D gene (5 bases). Germline V gives CDR1 SGHTA, CDR2 FQGTGA. The ends were cut back, 0 bases at V and 4 bases at J, with 10 bases in the middle. The CDR3 has 15 amino acids. The CDR3 nucleotides are TGTGCCAGCAGCTTAACGCGACGGACAAATCAGCCCCAGCATTTT. Its protein product is CASSLTRRTNQPQHF.

This chain uses TRBV5-3 with TRBJ2-7; D is unclear. TRBV5-3 is designated an ORF whose function remains uncertain. This CDR3 has 17 amino acids. Trimming took 2 bases from V and 0 from J, leaving 18 bases between them. CDR3 nucleotides: TGTGCCAGAAGCTTAGTCCGCCGGTTAATCAACTCCTACGAGCAGTACTTC. Its translation is CARSLVRRLINSYEQYF.

This clone was found once. The chain employs TRBV27 and TRBJ2-1; 7 nucleotides match TRBD2. CDR3 length: 16 amino acids. V dropped 8 bases and J dropped 5; count of bases not matched to a gene: 15. Germline V gene sequence: CDR1 MNHEY, CDR2 SMNVEV (reference sequence). CDR3 nucleotide sequence: TGTGCCAGCTATAAGGTGGCCGGGGGGTCGAACAATGAGCAGTTCTTC. It is translated as CASYKVAGGSNNEQFF.

The rearrangement joins TRBV7-9 to TRBJ2-2; 8 bases are a match to TRBD1. This CDR3 region has 15 residues. J was trimmed by 2 bases and V by 7 bases; bases with no gene match: 6. Germline CDR1 and CDR2: SEHNR and FQNEAQ (reference sequence). The CDR3 loop reads CASTTTGGNTGELFF. The CDR3 nucleotides are TGTGCCAGCACGACCACAGGGGGAAACACCGGGGAGCTGTTTTTT.